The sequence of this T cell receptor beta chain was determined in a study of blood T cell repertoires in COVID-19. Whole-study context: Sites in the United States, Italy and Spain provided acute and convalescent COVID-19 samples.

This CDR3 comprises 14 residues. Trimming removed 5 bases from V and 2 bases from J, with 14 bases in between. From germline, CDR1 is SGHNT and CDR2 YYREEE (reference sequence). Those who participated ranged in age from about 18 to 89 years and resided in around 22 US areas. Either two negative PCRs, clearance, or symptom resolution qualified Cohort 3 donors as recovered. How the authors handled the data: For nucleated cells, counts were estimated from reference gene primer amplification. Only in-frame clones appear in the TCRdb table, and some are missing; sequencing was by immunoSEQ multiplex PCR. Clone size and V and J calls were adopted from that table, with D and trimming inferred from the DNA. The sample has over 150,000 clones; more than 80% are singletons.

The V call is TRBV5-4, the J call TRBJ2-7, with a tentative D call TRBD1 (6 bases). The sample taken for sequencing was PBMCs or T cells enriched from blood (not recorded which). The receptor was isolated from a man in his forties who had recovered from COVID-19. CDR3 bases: TGTGCCAGCAGTAAACCAGGGGACACCTACGAGCAGTACTTC. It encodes CASSKPGDTYEQYF.